This TCR beta chain was sequenced for a study of T cells expressing NK-cell markers. About the research overall: Source material for TCR beta repertoires consisted of sorted CD3+CD56+NKG2C+, CD3+CD56+NKG2C- and CD3+CD56-NKG2C+ T cells.

Study-level findings and limits: Of the CD8+ T cell pool in 6 or 7 donors, roughly 1.0-8% was accounted for by dominant NKG2C+ clonotypes. These clonotypes additionally ranked first within the CD3+CD56-NKG2C+ fraction of several donors.

TCRdb reprocessed the 5' RACE reads; each CDR3 protein has one entry and no DNA is given. This sample's clone table lists 150,000 or so distinct CDR3 sequences. In regard to this clonotype: As yet, its antigen is unknown.

Sequenced: blood T cells: a sorted CD56 or NKG2C T cell subset, CD4+ or CD8+ T cells, or bulk PBMC T cells (not recorded which). This receptor was obtained from a woman aged 45 to 65 in good health.

This CDR3 reads CAWSALAGGIGEQFF. J is TRBJ2-1 and V is TRBV30; TCRdb's assignment of TRBD2 cannot be checked, as there is no DNA. CDR1 and CDR2 (germline): GTSNPN, SVGIG (reference sequence). The CDR3 is made up of 15 amino acids.